The rows below give T cell receptor beta chains drawn from one sample of a study of CD8+ T cells in alopecia areata. The protocol was immunoSEQ multiplex PCR, while the TCRdb copy is restricted to in-frame clones and leaves out a portion. The data contain 190,000 or so clones, approximately 60% of them singletons. Sequences were derived from CD4+ T cells sorted from blood, sampled at week 4, from a patient treated with tofacitinib. Every receptor here comes from a human donor with alopecia areata. Each CDR3 is given with its conserved first and last residue. The order of the fields is D gene, J gene, clone size, V gene, CDR3 DNA, CDR3 protein. The D gene is left open where the match is weak. Expanded clones are given a class, and other clones once, few, many or no size at all.

d_gene: -
j_gene: TRBJ1-6
abundance: -
v_gene: TRBV6-1
CDR3nt: TGTGCCAGCAGTTCATGGGCAGGCTCACCCCTCCACTTT
CDR3aa: CASSSWAGSPLHF

d_gene: TRBD1
j_gene: TRBJ1-2
abundance: few
v_gene: TRBV18
CDR3nt: TGTGCCAGCTCACCCCGGGACAGAGATAACTATGGCTACACCTTC
CDR3aa: CASSPRDRDNYGYTF

d_gene: -
j_gene: TRBJ2-7
abundance: -
v_gene: TRBV30
CDR3nt: TGTGCCTGGAGTCTATCGCCCCACGAGCAGTACTTC
CDR3aa: CAWSLSPHEQYF

d_gene: -
j_gene: TRBJ2-3
abundance: -
v_gene: TRBV14
CDR3nt: TGTGCCAGCAGGAGGGGGGGCCTCGGGGACTCAGATACGCAGTATTTT
CDR3aa: CASRRGGLGDSDTQYF

d_gene: -
j_gene: TRBJ1-3
abundance: -
v_gene: TRBV30
CDR3nt: TGTGCCTGGAGTGTAAGGGTGTCTGGAAACACCATATATTTT
CDR3aa: CAWSVRVSGNTIYF

d_gene: -
j_gene: TRBJ1-2
abundance: few
v_gene: TRBV19
CDR3nt: TGTGCCAGTAGAGAACGGGACTATGGCTACACCTTC
CDR3aa: CASRERDYGYTF

d_gene: -
j_gene: TRBJ1-1
abundance: -
v_gene: TRBV5-4
CDR3nt: TGTGCCAGCAGCTCTGCCACCCACAGGGTGGGCACTGAAGCTTTCTTT
CDR3aa: CASSSATHRVGTEAFF

d_gene: -
j_gene: TRBJ2-1
abundance: -
v_gene: TRBV5-4
CDR3nt: TGTGCCAGCAGCCCGGACCCGGGACTGCGGGAGCAGTTCTTC
CDR3aa: CASSPDPGLREQFF

d_gene: TRBD2
j_gene: TRBJ2-3
abundance: few
v_gene: TRBV4-1
CDR3nt: TGCGCCAGCCCCGGGACTAGCGGGGGGCGTAGCACAGATACGCAGTATTTT
CDR3aa: CASPGTSGGRSTDTQYF

d_gene: TRBD1
j_gene: TRBJ1-1
abundance: few
v_gene: TRBV23-1
CDR3nt: TGCGCCAGCAGTCAATCACAGGGGAAAGCTTTCTTT
CDR3aa: CASSQSQGKAFF

d_gene: -
j_gene: TRBJ1-5
abundance: -
v_gene: TRBV6-5
CDR3nt: TGTGCCAGCAGGGGACATCTTAGCAATCAGCCCCAGCATTTT
CDR3aa: CASRGHLSNQPQHF

d_gene: -
j_gene: TRBJ1-1
abundance: medium-sized
v_gene: TRBV5-1
CDR3nt: TGCGCCAGCAGCTTGACCCAGGGTTATAACACTGAAGCTTTCTTT
CDR3aa: CASSLTQGYNTEAFF

d_gene: -
j_gene: TRBJ2-1
abundance: few
v_gene: TRBV7-9
CDR3nt: TGTGCCAGCAGCTTAGTAGCAAGGGGTCTATACAATGAGCAGTTCTTC
CDR3aa: CASSLVARGLYNEQFF

d_gene: -
j_gene: TRBJ2-3
abundance: -
v_gene: TRBV29-1
CDR3nt: TGCAGCGTTGTGGGGCTACAGGGAGTATCTTTCAAGTATTTT
CDR3aa: CSVVGLQGVSFKYF

d_gene: -
j_gene: TRBJ2-6
abundance: few
v_gene: TRBV5-1
CDR3nt: TGCGCCAGCAGCTCGGCAGGGCGCTCTGGGGCCAACGTCCTGACTTTC
CDR3aa: CASSSAGRSGANVLTF

d_gene: TRBD1
j_gene: TRBJ1-2
abundance: few
v_gene: TRBV25-1
CDR3nt: TGTGCCAGCAGTGACTCGGGACAGCTTAACTATGGCTACACCTTC
CDR3aa: CASSDSGQLNYGYTF

d_gene: -
j_gene: TRBJ2-3
abundance: -
v_gene: TRBV5-1
CDR3nt: TGCGCCAGCCGACCACCGGGACTCCGAGCGACAGATACGCAGTATTTT
CDR3aa: CASRPPGLRATDTQYF

d_gene: TRBD1
j_gene: TRBJ1-2
abundance: -
v_gene: TRBV4-1
CDR3nt: TGCGCCAGCAGCCAAGATTTGGGGGACAGGGGACATGGCTACACCTTC
CDR3aa: CASSQDLGDRGHGYTF

d_gene: -
j_gene: TRBJ2-2
abundance: few
v_gene: TRBV21-1
CDR3nt: TGTGCCAGCAGCAAATGGACAGGAGGGCTGTTTTTT
CDR3aa: CASSKWTGGLFF

d_gene: -
j_gene: TRBJ1-5
abundance: -
v_gene: TRBV9
CDR3nt: TGTGCCAGCAGTTCAAGGGATAGCAATCAGCCCCAGCATTTT
CDR3aa: CASSSRDSNQPQHF

d_gene: -
j_gene: TRBJ2-7
abundance: -
v_gene: TRBV5-1
CDR3nt: TGCGCCAGCAGCTTGGTTCAGCCGCCCTACGAGCAGTACTTC
CDR3aa: CASSLVQPPYEQYF

d_gene: -
j_gene: TRBJ1-1
abundance: few
v_gene: TRBV7-3
CDR3nt: TGTGCCAGCAGCTTGCGGCGGGACACTGAAGCTTTCTTT
CDR3aa: CASSLRRDTEAFF

d_gene: -
j_gene: TRBJ1-6
abundance: -
v_gene: TRBV29-1
CDR3nt: TGCAGCGTTGGTTCGGGGTCCACCAATTCACCCCTCCACTTT
CDR3aa: CSVGSGSTNSPLHF

d_gene: -
j_gene: TRBJ1-6
abundance: -
v_gene: TRBV6-6
CDR3nt: TGTGCCAGCAAGCGGACAGATAATTCACCCCTCCACTTT
CDR3aa: CASKRTDNSPLHF

d_gene: -
j_gene: TRBJ1-1
abundance: -
v_gene: TRBV25-1
CDR3nt: TGTGCCAGCAGTGCCACCGTGAACACTGAAGCTTTCTTT
CDR3aa: CASSATVNTEAFF

d_gene: -
j_gene: TRBJ2-1
abundance: few
v_gene: TRBV10-3
CDR3nt: TGTGCCATCAGCCGGGGGTCTTCCTACAATGAGCAGTTCTTC
CDR3aa: CAISRGSSYNEQFF

d_gene: -
j_gene: TRBJ1-5
abundance: -
v_gene: TRBV30
CDR3nt: TGTGCCTGGAGTTCGGGGGGAAGCAATCAGCCCCAGCATTTT
CDR3aa: CAWSSGGSNQPQHF

d_gene: -
j_gene: TRBJ2-3
abundance: -
v_gene: TRBV13
CDR3nt: TGTGCCAGCAGCCACGCCCAGGGTACAGATACGCAGTATTTT
CDR3aa: CASSHAQGTDTQYF

d_gene: -
j_gene: TRBJ1-5
abundance: -
v_gene: TRBV30
CDR3nt: TGTGCCTGGAGTTCGGGACGGAATAATCAGCCCCAGCATTTT
CDR3aa: CAWSSGRNNQPQHF

d_gene: -
j_gene: TRBJ1-5
abundance: few
v_gene: TRBV27
CDR3nt: TGTGCCAGCAGTGCTCGCTCTCAGGGGAATCAGCCCCAGCATTTT
CDR3aa: CASSARSQGNQPQHF

d_gene: -
j_gene: TRBJ1-2
abundance: few
v_gene: TRBV4-1
CDR3nt: TGCGCCAGCAGCCAAGAGGACGGGGCTGATTATGGCTACACCTTC
CDR3aa: CASSQEDGADYGYTF

d_gene: TRBD1
j_gene: TRBJ1-1
abundance: -
v_gene: TRBV29-1
CDR3nt: TGCAGCGGAAGCCCAGGGGGCCGGGACACTGAAGCTTTCTTT
CDR3aa: CSGSPGGRDTEAFF

d_gene: -
j_gene: TRBJ2-7
abundance: -
v_gene: TRBV30
CDR3nt: TGTGCCTGGAGTGTATCGGGGACTCATCCCTCCTACGAGCAGTACTTC
CDR3aa: CAWSVSGTHPSYEQYF

d_gene: -
j_gene: TRBJ2-3
abundance: -
v_gene: TRBV5-1
CDR3nt: TGCGCCAGCAGCTTGGGAAGTTCAGATACGCAGTATTTT
CDR3aa: CASSLGSSDTQYF

d_gene: -
j_gene: TRBJ1-3
abundance: -
v_gene: TRBV5-6
CDR3nt: TGTGCCAGCAGCTTACAGCTCAGAGACACCATATATTTT
CDR3aa: CASSLQLRDTIYF

d_gene: TRBD2
j_gene: TRBJ2-5
abundance: -
v_gene: TRBV7-3
CDR3nt: TGTGCCAGCAGCCTTACTAGCGGGGGGAACCAAGAGACCCAGTACTTC
CDR3aa: CASSLTSGGNQETQYF

d_gene: -
j_gene: TRBJ2-1
abundance: -
v_gene: TRBV5-6
CDR3nt: TGTGCCAGCAGCTTGCCAGGGGTGGACAATGAGCAGTTCTTC
CDR3aa: CASSLPGVDNEQFF

d_gene: TRBD1
j_gene: TRBJ2-2
abundance: -
v_gene: TRBV6-5
CDR3nt: TGTGCCAGCAGTTTCCCAGGGGGTTCCGGGGAGCTGTTTTTT
CDR3aa: CASSFPGGSGELFF

d_gene: -
j_gene: TRBJ1-1
abundance: -
v_gene: TRBV9
CDR3nt: TGTGCCAGCAGCGTAGGACCTATGAACACTGAAGCTTTCTTT
CDR3aa: CASSVGPMNTEAFF

d_gene: -
j_gene: TRBJ2-7
abundance: -
v_gene: TRBV7-9
CDR3nt: TGTGCCAGCAGCTCCTTCGGTGGGTCCGAGGGAATCGAGCAGTACTTC
CDR3aa: CASSSFGGSEGIEQYF

d_gene: -
j_gene: TRBJ2-2
abundance: few
v_gene: TRBV4-3
CDR3nt: TGCGCCAGCAGCCAAGGCCGCCAGGACCGTAAGGACACCGGGGAGCTGTTTTTT
CDR3aa: CASSQGRQDRKDTGELFF

d_gene: TRBD1
j_gene: TRBJ2-7
abundance: -
v_gene: TRBV7-2
CDR3nt: TGTGCCAGCGGGGGGACAGGTAGCGAGCAGTACTTC
CDR3aa: CASGGTGSEQYF

d_gene: -
j_gene: TRBJ2-5
abundance: -
v_gene: TRBV6-1
CDR3nt: TGTGCCAGCAGTTGGATGGTGGAGGAGACCCAGTACTTC
CDR3aa: CASSWMVEETQYF

d_gene: -
j_gene: TRBJ1-2
abundance: -
v_gene: TRBV27
CDR3nt: TGTGCCAGCAGTTCTACAGGGAGTACCTATGGCTACACCTTC
CDR3aa: CASSSTGSTYGYTF

d_gene: -
j_gene: TRBJ2-5
abundance: -
v_gene: TRBV15
CDR3nt: TGTGCCACCAGCAGAGACAGGGGTCTCCAAGAGACCCAGTACTTC
CDR3aa: CATSRDRGLQETQYF

d_gene: -
j_gene: TRBJ2-1
abundance: -
v_gene: TRBV15
CDR3nt: TGTGCCACCAGCAGAGATCTTTTGCTAGGCAGGGACAATGAGCAGTTCTTC
CDR3aa: CATSRDLLLGRDNEQFF

d_gene: TRBD1
j_gene: TRBJ2-5
abundance: -
v_gene: TRBV18
CDR3nt: TGTGCCAGCTCACCATTCCCCGGGACAGGGAAAGAGACCCAGTACTTC
CDR3aa: CASSPFPGTGKETQYF

d_gene: TRBD1
j_gene: TRBJ2-3
abundance: -
v_gene: TRBV5-1
CDR3nt: TGCGCCAGCAGTTCCGGACAGGGTGCCACAGATACGCAGTATTTT
CDR3aa: CASSSGQGATDTQYF

d_gene: -
j_gene: TRBJ1-4
abundance: -
v_gene: TRBV15
CDR3nt: TGTGCCACCAGCCAGGTCCAGTTTAATGAAAAACTGTTTTTT
CDR3aa: CATSQVQFNEKLFF

d_gene: -
j_gene: TRBJ2-5
abundance: -
v_gene: TRBV2
CDR3nt: TGTGCCAGCAGTGAAGTGGTGGAGACCCAGTACTTC
CDR3aa: CASSEVVETQYF

d_gene: TRBD1
j_gene: TRBJ1-1
abundance: once
v_gene: TRBV23-1
CDR3nt: TGCGCCAGCAGGGGACAGACTTACACTGAAGCTTTCTTT
CDR3aa: CASRGQTYTEAFF

d_gene: -
j_gene: TRBJ1-4
abundance: -
v_gene: TRBV9
CDR3nt: TGTGCCAGCAGCCAATTCGGGACGCCAGCGGAAAAACTGTTTTTT
CDR3aa: CASSQFGTPAEKLFF

d_gene: TRBD1
j_gene: TRBJ2-1
abundance: once
v_gene: TRBV2
CDR3nt: TGTGCCAGCGCCGGGACAGGGGGACATGAGCAGTTCTTC
CDR3aa: CASAGTGGHEQFF

d_gene: TRBD1
j_gene: TRBJ2-5
abundance: -
v_gene: TRBV9
CDR3nt: TGTGCCAGCAGCGCCCACGACAGGGGATTACTCCAAGAGACCCAGTACTTC
CDR3aa: CASSAHDRGLLQETQYF

d_gene: -
j_gene: TRBJ2-5
abundance: -
v_gene: TRBV14
CDR3nt: TGTGCCAGCAGCCAAGATTTCGGGGATTGGGAAACCCAGTACTTC
CDR3aa: CASSQDFGDWETQYF